The 16 T cell receptor beta chains given below trace back to one sample, sequenced in a study of shared clonotypes between healthy human individuals (dated by TCRdb to about 2020). Library prep was done by the immunoSEQ multiplex PCR assay. The source is immuneACCESS, and TCRdb retained only in-frame sequences with V and J called. Part of the clones is not carried over; for the studies checked, unresolved V genes explain less than half of this, and the remainder is unexplained. The sample records 2 million to 2.5 million clones, just over 90% of which are singletons. The top ten clones comprise about 0.39% of the sample. Sequencing was done on a sample of naive CD4+ T cells from PBMCs. The cell subset or site label here, explained by the study, means: CD45RA+ positively selected. The receptors stem from a man between 18 and 29 years old in good health. Some clones in this sample may be carry-over from other donors' samples.

The chain recombines TRBV5-1 with TRBJ2-3; D gene uncertain. There are 14 residues in the CDR3. Per the germline V gene, CDR1 is SGHRS and CDR2 is YFSETQ. The ends were cut back, 4 bases at V and 1 base at J, with 10 bases in the middle. CDR3 in amino acids: CASSPTTGTDTQYF. The DNA for the CDR3 is TGCGCCAGCAGCCCCACCACGGGCACAGATACGCAGTATTTT.

CDR3 DNA: TGTGCCAGCAGCGTGGACATGGGGGGTCAAGAGACCCAGTACTTC. Translation gives CASSVDMGGQETQYF. The genes are TRBV5-4 and TRBJ2-5; TRBD2 is a possible D gene (6 bases). V lost 4 bases and J 2 bases, leaving 15 bases between the germline ends. The CDR3 sequence is 15 residues long. Germline CDR1 SGHNT, CDR2 YYREEE (reference sequence).

The chain recombines TRBV9 with TRBJ2-5, with D perhaps being TRBD1 or TRBD2 (5 bases each). The length of the CDR3 is 15 residues. V lost 4 bases to trimming and J lost 5 bases, with 18 bases between them. CDR1 and CDR2 (germline): SGDLS, YYNGEE. CDR3 nucleotides: TGTGCCAGCAGCCCGACAGACGGGCCGGGGGAGACCCAGTACTTC. It codes for CASSPTDGPGETQYF.

The chain employs TRBV9 and TRBJ1-3; no definite D call. Trimming took 3 bases from V and 1 from J, leaving 14 bases between them. CDR3 size: 16 residues. In germline, CDR1 is SGDLS, CDR2 YYNGEE. The CDR3: CASSDQGSKSGNTIYF. The DNA for the CDR3 is TGTGCCAGCAGCGACCAAGGGTCAAAGTCTGGAAACACCATATATTTT.

V and J are TRBV5-8 and TRBJ2-3, with a tentative D call TRBD2 (5 bases). This CDR3 contains 17 residues. From germline, CDR1 is SGHTS and CDR2 YDEGEE. V shed 5 bases and J shed 2 bases, with 21 bases lying between them. In DNA, the CDR3 is TGTGCCAGCAGTCGGGGTTTGAGTCCCAATCCCACAGATACGCAGTATTTT. Residues: CASSRGLSPNPTDTQYF.

V is TRBV6-5 and J is TRBJ2-4; D is unresolved. CDR1 MNHEY and CDR2 SVGAGI come from the germline V gene. Trimming removed 0 bases from V and 0 bases from J, with 6 bases in between. This CDR3 region has 15 residues. CDR3 residues: CASSYSRLAKNIQYF. CDR3 nucleotide sequence: TGTGCCAGCAGTTACTCGCGATTAGCCAAAAACATTCAGTACTTC.

This clone was seen more than once but under ten times. This chain links TRBV2 with TRBJ2-2, with 10 bases aligning to TRBD2. J lost 7 bases, V lost 7 bases, and 9 bases had no gene match. The CDR3 loop spans 15 amino acids. CDR1 SNHLY and CDR2 FYNNEI come from the germline V gene. The DNA of the CDR3 is TGTGCCAGCACCCAAAGCGGGAGGGCCGTCGGGGAGCTGTTTTTT. Protein: CASTQSGRAVGELFF.

The chain recombines TRBV5-1 with TRBJ2-7, with 11 bases lining up with TRBD2. V lost 4 bases to trimming and J lost 0 bases; unmatched junction nucleotides: 3. CDR1 is SGHRS and CDR2 is YFSETQ in the germline V gene. The CDR3 is 15 amino acids. DNA of the CDR3: TGCGCCAGCAGCCCGGGACTAGCGGACTCCTACGAGCAGTACTTC. Amino acid sequence: CASSPGLADSYEQYF.

This chain uses TRBV18 with TRBJ2-3; 8 positions agree with TRBD1. Trimming at V came to 3 bases and at J to 6 bases, leaving 11 bases not matched to a gene. CDR1 and CDR2 (germline): KGHSH, LQKENI. This CDR3 has 16 residues. For the CDR3, the DNA is TGTGCCAGCTCACCCCGGACAGGGAGGTTGGTGGATACGCAGTATTTT. Protein product: CASSPRTGRLVDTQYF.

V is TRBV5-1 and J is TRBJ2-2; 14 positions match TRBD2. This CDR3 has 16 amino acids. Germline CDR1 reads SGHRS; CDR2 reads YFSETQ. V gave up 3 bases and J gave up 6 bases; unmatched junction bases: 4. CDR3 residues: CASSSGLAGAPGELFF. DNA of the CDR3: TGCGCCAGCAGCTCGGGACTAGCGGGAGCCCCCGGGGAGCTGTTTTTT.

The count of this clone is one. The rearrangement links TRBV28 to TRBJ2-7; D is uncertain. This CDR3 is 12 amino acids long. The V gene lost 6 bases and the J gene lost 5 bases, with 11 bases spanning the gap. Germline-derived CDR1 and CDR2 are MDHEN and SYDVKM. The CDR3 bases are TGTGCCAGCAGAGTCTCCGGCGACGAGCAGTACTTC. Translation: CASRVSGDEQYF.

This rearrangement joins TRBV7-3 to TRBJ2-1; D is perhaps TRBD2 (5 bases). This CDR3 is built from 14 residues. Deletions cut 7 bases from V and 8 bases from J, with 18 bases between. Per germline, CDR1 SGHTA and CDR2 FQGTGA. The CDR3: CASTPDTGSDEQFF. The CDR3 nucleotides read TGTGCCAGCACCCCCGATACGGGGAGCGATGAGCAGTTCTTC.

For the CDR3, the DNA is TGTGCCAGCAGCCCGACGGCGGGAGCTTCCATGGCAGATACGCAGTATTTT. Amino acid sequence: CASSPTAGASMADTQYF. The chain is built from TRBV9 and TRBJ2-3, with TRBD2 matching over 7 bases. CDR3 length equals 17 residues. In germline, CDR1 is SGDLS, CDR2 YYNGEE. The ends lost 4 bases at V and 4 bases at J; junction bases unmatched: 15.

The chain has TRBV5-1 and TRBJ1-4; maybe TRBD1 (5 bases). Deletions cut 0 bases from V and 8 bases from J, with 20 bases between. Germline CDR1 SGHRS, CDR2 YFSETQ. This CDR3 comprises 17 residues. CDR3 amino acids: CASSLAPAGRVEEKLFF. The CDR3 bases are TGCGCCAGCAGCTTGGCCCCGGCAGGGAGGGTTGAAGAAAAACTGTTTTTT. Full variable domain (outside the CDR3, taken from reference TRBV5-1 and TRBJ1-4): KAGVTQTPRYLIKTRGQQVTLSCSPISGHRSVSWYQQTPGQGLQFLFEYFSETQRNKGNFPGRFSGRQFSNSRSEMNVSTLELGDSALYLCASSLAPAGRVEEKLFFGSGTQLSVL.

This chain links TRBV6-5 with TRBJ2-7; D call uncertain. This CDR3 region has 12 residues. The V and J ends lost 2 bases and 7 bases respectively, with 9 bases between them. Germline lookup yields CDR1 MNHEY and CDR2 SVGAGI. CDR3 DNA sequence: TGTGCCAGCAGTTACACCACTGGGGAGCAGTACTTC. Protein product: CASSYTTGEQYF.

This chain links TRBV28 with TRBJ2-5, with TRBD2 matching over 9 bases. This CDR3 comprises 16 residues. V shed 3 bases and J 5 bases; nucleotides not matched to a gene: 10. Germline-derived CDR1 and CDR2 are MDHEN and SYDVKM. The CDR3 is CASSFWLREGGETQYF. CDR3 bases: TGTGCCAGCAGTTTTTGGTTGCGGGAGGGAGGGGAGACCCAGTACTTC.